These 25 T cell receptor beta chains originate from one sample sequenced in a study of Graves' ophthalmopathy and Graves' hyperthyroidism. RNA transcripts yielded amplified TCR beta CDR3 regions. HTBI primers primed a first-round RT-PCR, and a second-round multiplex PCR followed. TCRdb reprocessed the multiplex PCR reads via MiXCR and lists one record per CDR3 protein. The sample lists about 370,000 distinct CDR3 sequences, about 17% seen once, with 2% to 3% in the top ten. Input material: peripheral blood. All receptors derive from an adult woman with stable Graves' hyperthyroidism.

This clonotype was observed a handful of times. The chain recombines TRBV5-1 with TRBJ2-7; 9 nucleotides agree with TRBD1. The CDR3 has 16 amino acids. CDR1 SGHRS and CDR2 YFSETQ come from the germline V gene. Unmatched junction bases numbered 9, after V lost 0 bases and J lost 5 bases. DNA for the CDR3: TGCGCCAGCAGCTTGGAAAGGACAGGGGCGTTCGACGAGCAGTACTTC. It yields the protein CASSLERTGAFDEQYF.

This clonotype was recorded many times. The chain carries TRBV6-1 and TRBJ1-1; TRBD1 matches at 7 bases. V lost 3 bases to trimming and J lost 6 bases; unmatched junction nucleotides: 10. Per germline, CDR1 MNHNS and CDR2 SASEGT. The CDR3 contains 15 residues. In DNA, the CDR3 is TGTGCCAGCAGTGAGGCGCCGACAGGGATGGCTGAAGCTTTCTTT. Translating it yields CASSEAPTGMAEAFF.

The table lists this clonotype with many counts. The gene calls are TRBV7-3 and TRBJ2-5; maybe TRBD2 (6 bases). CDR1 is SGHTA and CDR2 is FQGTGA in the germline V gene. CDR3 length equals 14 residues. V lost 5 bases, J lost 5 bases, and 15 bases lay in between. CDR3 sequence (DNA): TGTGCCAGCAGCGTAGGGGCGGGGAAGGAGACCCAGTACTTC. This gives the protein CASSVGAGKETQYF.

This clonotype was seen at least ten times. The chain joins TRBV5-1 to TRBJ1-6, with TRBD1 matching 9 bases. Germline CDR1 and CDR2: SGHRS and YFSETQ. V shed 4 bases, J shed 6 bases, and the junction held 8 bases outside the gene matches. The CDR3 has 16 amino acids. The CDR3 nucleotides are TGCGCCAGCAGCAGCACAGGGGGCGAAGGTAATTCACCCCTCCACTTT. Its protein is CASSSTGGEGNSPLHF.

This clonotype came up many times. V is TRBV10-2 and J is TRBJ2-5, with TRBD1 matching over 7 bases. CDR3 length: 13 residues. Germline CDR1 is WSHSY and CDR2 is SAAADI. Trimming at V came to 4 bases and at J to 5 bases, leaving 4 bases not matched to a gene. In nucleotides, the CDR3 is TGCGCCAGCAGTGTAAGGGGGCGTGAGACCCAGTACTTC. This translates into CASSVRGRETQYF.

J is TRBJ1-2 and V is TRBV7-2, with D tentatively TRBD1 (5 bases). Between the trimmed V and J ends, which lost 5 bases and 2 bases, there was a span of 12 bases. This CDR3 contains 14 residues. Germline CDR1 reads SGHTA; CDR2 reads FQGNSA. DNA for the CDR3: TGTGCCAGCAGCGCCCTTGGGGGAAACTATGGCTACACCTTC. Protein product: CASSALGGNYGYTF.

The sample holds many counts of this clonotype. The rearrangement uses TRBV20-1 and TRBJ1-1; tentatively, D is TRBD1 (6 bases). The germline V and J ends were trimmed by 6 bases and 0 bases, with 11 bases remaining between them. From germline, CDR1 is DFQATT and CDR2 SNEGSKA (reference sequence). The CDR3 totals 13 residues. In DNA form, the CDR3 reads TGCAGTGCCCTAGGGGACATGAACACTGAAGCTTTCTTT. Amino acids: CSALGDMNTEAFF.

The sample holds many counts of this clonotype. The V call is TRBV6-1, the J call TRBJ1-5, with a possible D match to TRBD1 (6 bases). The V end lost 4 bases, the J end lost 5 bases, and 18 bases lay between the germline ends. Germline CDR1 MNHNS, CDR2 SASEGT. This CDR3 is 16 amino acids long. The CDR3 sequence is CASSVNRVLFHQPQHF. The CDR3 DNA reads TGTGCCAGCAGTGTTAACAGGGTCCTATTTCATCAGCCCCAGCATTTT.

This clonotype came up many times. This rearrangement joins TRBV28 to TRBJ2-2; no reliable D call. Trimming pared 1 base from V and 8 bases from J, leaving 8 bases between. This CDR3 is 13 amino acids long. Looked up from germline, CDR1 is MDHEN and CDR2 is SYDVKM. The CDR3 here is CASSLYFRGELFF. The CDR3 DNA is TGTGCCAGCAGTTTATACTTTAGAGGGGAGCTGTTTTTT.

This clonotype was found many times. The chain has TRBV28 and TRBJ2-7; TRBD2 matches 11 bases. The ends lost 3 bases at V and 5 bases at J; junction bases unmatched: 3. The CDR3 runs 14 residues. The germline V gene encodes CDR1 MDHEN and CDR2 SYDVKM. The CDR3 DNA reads TGTGCCAGCAGTTTGGGACTAGCGGAAGACGAGCAGTACTTC. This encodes CASSLGLAEDEQYF.

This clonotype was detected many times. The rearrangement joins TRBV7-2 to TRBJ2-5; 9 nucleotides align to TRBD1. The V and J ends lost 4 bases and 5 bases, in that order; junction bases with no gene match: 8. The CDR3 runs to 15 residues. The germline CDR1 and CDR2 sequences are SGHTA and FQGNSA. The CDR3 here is CASSSGQGEVETQYF. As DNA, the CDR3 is TGTGCCAGCAGCTCGGGACAGGGAGAGGTTGAGACCCAGTACTTC.

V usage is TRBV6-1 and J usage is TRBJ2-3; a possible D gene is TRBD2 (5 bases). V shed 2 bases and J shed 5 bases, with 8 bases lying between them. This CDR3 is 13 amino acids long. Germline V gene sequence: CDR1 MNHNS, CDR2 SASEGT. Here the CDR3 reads CASSERAGDTQYF. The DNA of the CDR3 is TGTGCCAGCAGTGAACGGGCGGGAGATACGCAGTATTTT.

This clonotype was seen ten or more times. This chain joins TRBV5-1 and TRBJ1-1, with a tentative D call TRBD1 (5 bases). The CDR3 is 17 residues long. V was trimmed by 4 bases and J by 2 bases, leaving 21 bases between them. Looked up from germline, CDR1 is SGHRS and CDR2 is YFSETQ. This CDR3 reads CASSPWDGEGTNTEAFF. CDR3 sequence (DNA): TGCGCCAGCAGCCCCTGGGACGGGGAGGGGACCAACACTGAAGCTTTCTTT.

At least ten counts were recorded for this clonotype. The CDR3 DNA follows: TGCGCCAGCAGCTTACAGGGAGATAACTATGGCTACACCTTC. It encodes CASSLQGDNYGYTF. The chain links TRBV5-1 to TRBJ1-2, with a tentative D call TRBD1 (6 bases). V was cut by 2 bases and J by 1 base, with 9 bases left in between. Germline V gives CDR1 SGHRS, CDR2 YFSETQ. CDR3 length: 14 residues.

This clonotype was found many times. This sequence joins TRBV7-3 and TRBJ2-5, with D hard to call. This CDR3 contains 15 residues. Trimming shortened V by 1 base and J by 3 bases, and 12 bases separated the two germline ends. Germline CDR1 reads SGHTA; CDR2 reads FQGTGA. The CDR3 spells CASSLKGSDKETQYF. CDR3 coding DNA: TGTGCCAGCAGCTTAAAGGGTTCCGACAAAGAGACCCAGTACTTC.

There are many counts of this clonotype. The CDR3 nucleotides are TGTGCCAGCAGGGGCACAGGGATAACCTCCTACGAGCAGTACTTC. It codes for CASRGTGITSYEQYF. The chain uses TRBV2 and TRBJ2-7; D might be TRBD1 (6 bases). Trimming cost V 6 bases and J 0 bases, with 15 bases left between them. The CDR3 has 15 residues. Germline CDR1 and CDR2: SNHLY and FYNNEI.

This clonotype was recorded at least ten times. The CDR3 sequence: CASRDRATYEQYF. The CDR3 coding sequence is TGTGCCAGCCGGGACAGGGCAACCTACGAGCAGTACTTC. The V gene is TRBV6-5, the J gene TRBJ2-7; 9 nucleotides line up with TRBD1. The CDR3 extends over 13 amino acids. V shed 8 bases, J shed 2 bases, and the junction held 4 bases outside the gene matches. The germline gives CDR1 MNHEY, CDR2 SVGAGI.

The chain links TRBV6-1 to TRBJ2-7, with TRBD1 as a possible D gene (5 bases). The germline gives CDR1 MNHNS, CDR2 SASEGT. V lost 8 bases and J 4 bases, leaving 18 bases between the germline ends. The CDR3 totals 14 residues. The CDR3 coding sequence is TGTGCCAGCGAGTCGGCAGACAGATCTTACGAGCAGTACTTC. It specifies CASESADRSYEQYF.

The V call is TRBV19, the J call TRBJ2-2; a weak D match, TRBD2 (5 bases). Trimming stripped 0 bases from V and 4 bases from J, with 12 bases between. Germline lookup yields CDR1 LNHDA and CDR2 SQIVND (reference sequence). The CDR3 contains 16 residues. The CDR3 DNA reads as TGTGCCAGTAGTATAGACCGGGGTGTAAGCACCGGGGAGCTGTTTTTT. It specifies CASSIDRGVSTGELFF. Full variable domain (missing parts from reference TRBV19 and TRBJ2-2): DGGITQSPKYLFRKEGQNVTLSCEQNLNHDAMYWYRQDPGQGLRLIYYSQIVNDFQKGDIAEGYSVSREKKESFPLTVTSAQKNPTAFYLCASSIDRGVSTGELFFGEGSRLTVL.

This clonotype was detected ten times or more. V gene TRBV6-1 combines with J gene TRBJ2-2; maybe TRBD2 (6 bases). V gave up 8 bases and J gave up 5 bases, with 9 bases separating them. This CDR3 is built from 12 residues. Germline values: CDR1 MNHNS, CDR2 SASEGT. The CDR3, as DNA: TGTGCCAGCGGACTAAGGACCGGGGAGCTGTTTTTT. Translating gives CASGLRTGELFF.

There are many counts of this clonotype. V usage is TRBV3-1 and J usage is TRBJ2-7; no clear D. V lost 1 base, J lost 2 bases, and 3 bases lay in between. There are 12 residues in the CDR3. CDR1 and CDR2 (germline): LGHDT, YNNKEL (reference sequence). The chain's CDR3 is CASSQVPYEQYF. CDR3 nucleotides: TGTGCCAGCAGCCAAGTACCCTACGAGCAGTACTTC.

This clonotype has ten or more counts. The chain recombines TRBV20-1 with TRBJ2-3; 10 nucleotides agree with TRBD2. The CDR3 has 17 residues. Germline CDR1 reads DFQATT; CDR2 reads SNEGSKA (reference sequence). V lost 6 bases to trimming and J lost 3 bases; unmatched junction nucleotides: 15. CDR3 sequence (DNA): TGCAGTGCCCCCACAGCGGGAGGGGACCGAATTACAGATACGCAGTATTTT. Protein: CSAPTAGGDRITDTQYF.

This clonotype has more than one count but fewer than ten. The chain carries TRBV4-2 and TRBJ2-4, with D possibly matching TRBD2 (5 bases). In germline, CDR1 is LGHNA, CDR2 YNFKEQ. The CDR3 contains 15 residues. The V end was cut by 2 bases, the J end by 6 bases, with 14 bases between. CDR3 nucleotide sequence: TGTGCCAGCAGCCAATTGAGGGCCGAGGGAAACATTCAGTACTTC. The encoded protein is CASSQLRAEGNIQYF.

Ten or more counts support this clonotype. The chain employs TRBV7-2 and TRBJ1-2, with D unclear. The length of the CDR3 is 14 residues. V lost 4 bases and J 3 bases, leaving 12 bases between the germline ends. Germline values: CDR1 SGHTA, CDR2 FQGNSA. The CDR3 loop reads CASSSSGWDYGYTF. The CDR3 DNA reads TGTGCCAGCAGCTCCTCGGGGTGGGACTATGGCTACACCTTC.

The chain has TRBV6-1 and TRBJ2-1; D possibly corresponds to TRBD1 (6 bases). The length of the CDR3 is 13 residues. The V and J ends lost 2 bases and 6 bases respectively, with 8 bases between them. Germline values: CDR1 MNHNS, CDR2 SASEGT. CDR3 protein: CASSERGGNEQFF. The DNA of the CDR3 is TGTGCCAGCAGTGAACGAGGGGGCAATGAGCAGTTCTTC.